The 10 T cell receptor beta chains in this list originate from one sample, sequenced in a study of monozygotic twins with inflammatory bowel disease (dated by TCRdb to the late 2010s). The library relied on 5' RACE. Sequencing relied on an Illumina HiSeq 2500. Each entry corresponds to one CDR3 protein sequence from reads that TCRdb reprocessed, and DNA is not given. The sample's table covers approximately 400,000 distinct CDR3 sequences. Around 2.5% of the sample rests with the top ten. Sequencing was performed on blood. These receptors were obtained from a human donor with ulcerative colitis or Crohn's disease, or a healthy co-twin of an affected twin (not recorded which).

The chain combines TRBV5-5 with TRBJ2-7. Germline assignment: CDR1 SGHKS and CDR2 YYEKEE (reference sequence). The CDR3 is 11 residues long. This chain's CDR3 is CASSHIYEQYF.

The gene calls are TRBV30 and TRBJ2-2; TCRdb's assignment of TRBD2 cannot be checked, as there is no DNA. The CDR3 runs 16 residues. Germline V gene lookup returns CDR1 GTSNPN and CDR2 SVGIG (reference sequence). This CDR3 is CAWRRTAGGPSGELFF. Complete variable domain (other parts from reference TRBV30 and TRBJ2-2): SQTIHQWPATLVQPVGSPLSLECTVEGTSNPNLYWYRQAAGRGLQLLFYSVGIGQISSEVPQNLSASRPQDRQFILSSKKLLLSDSGFYLCAWRRTAGGPSGELFFGEGSRLTVL.

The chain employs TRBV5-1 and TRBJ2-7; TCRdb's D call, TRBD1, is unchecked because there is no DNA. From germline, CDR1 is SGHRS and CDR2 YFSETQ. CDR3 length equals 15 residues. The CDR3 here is CASSLAVGGYDFQYF.

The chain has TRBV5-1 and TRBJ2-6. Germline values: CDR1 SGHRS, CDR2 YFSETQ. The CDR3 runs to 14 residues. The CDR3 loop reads CASSVASGANVLTF.

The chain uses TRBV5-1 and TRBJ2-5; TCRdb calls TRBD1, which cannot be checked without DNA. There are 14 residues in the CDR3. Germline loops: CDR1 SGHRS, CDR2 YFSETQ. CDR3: CASSLDWGQETQYF.

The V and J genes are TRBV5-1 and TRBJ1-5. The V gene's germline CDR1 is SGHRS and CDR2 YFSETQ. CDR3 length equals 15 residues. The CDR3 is CASSLEPDSNQPQHF.

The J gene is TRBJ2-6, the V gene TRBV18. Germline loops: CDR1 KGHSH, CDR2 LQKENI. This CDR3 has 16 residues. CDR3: CASSPVVNSGANVLTF.

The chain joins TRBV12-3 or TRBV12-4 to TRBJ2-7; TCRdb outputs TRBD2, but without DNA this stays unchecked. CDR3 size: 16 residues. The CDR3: CASSPYFSSGSTEQYF.

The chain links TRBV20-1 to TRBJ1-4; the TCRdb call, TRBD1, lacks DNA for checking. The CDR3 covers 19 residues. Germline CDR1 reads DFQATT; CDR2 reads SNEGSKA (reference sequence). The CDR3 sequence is CSARDPTGSPIATNEKLFF.

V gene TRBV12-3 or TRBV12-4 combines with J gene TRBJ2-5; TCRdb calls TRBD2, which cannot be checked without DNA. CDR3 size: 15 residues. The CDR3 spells CASSLGVSAQETQYF.